These T cell receptor beta chains were read from a single sample in a study of neoadjuvant anti-PD-1 for oral cavity cancer. Measured with immunoSEQ multiplex PCR; TCRdb has only the in-frame clones, and not every one. The data contain about 10,000 clones, about 60% of them seen just once; the ten biggest clones take up 4% to 4.5%. The material sequenced was PBMCs, taken after nivolumab (anti-PD-1) treatment. The receptors derive from a person aged 35-79 years with oral cavity squamous cell carcinoma. Each CDR3 is given with its conserved first and last residue. A D gene is named only where the DNA matches it firmly. Part of the rows lack a size; the others show once, few, many or a class for expanded clones.

-	TRBV5-4	TRBJ2-7	-	CASSLGSAYEQYF	TGTGCCAGCAGCTTGGGGAGCGCCTACGAGCAGTACTTC
TRBD1	TRBV14	TRBJ1-1	-	CASSHRGPNTEAFF	TGTGCCAGCAGCCACAGGGGGCCGAACACTGAAGCTTTCTTT
TRBD1	TRBV6-6	TRBJ2-7	-	CASSYGTGGVDEQYF	TGTGCCAGCAGTTACGGGACAGGGGGCGTCGACGAGCAGTACTTC
-	TRBV2	TRBJ2-6	-	CASREGTGANVLTF	TGTGCCAGCAGAGAGGGGACTGGGGCCAACGTCCTGACTTTC
TRBD2	TRBV7-9	TRBJ2-3	-	CATKTSGGRTDTQYF	TGTGCCACCAAAACTAGCGGGGGGCGCACAGATACGCAGTATTTT
TRBD1	TRBV19	TRBJ2-7	-	CASTYGTGAVYEQYF	TGTGCCAGTACATACGGGACAGGGGCTGTCTACGAGCAGTACTTC
TRBD1	TRBV5-1	TRBJ2-7	-	CASSPTGQGAREQYF	TGCGCCAGCAGCCCCACGGGACAGGGGGCGAGAGAGCAGTACTTC
-	TRBV5-1	TRBJ1-2	-	CASSLARQNYGYTF	TGCGCCAGCAGCTTGGCCCGGCAGAACTATGGCTACACCTTC
TRBD2	TRBV29-1	TRBJ2-1	-	CSVEASGTGLYNEQFF	TGCAGCGTTGAAGCGAGCGGGACGGGGCTCTACAATGAGCAGTTCTTC
TRBD1	TRBV7-9	TRBJ2-7	-	CASQGDAGEQYF	TGTGCCAGCCAGGGGGATGCGGGCGAGCAGTACTTC
-	TRBV6-5	TRBJ1-4	-	CASSYRGVPNEKLFF	TGTGCCAGCAGTTACCGGGGAGTCCCTAATGAAAAACTGTTTTTT
-	TRBV11-2	TRBJ1-2	-	CASSLSEGYGYTF	TGTGCCAGCAGCTTAAGCGAGGGCTATGGCTACACCTTC
-	TRBV7-3	TRBJ1-4	-	CASSFHTTNEKLFF	TGTGCCAGCAGCTTTCACACAACTAATGAAAAACTGTTTTTT
-	TRBV5-4	TRBJ2-5	-	CASSFWFQETQYF	TGTGCCAGCAGCTTCTGGTTCCAAGAGACCCAGTACTTC
-	TRBV11-3	TRBJ2-2	-	CASSFGRGNTGELFF	TGTGCCAGCAGCTTCGGGCGGGGTAACACCGGGGAGCTGTTTTTT
-	TRBV7-9	TRBJ1-2	-	CASSSGGDYGYTF	TGTGCCAGCTCCTCTGGGGGGGACTATGGCTACACCTTC
-	TRBV7-7	TRBJ2-2	-	CASSSSSLLNTGELFF	TGTGCCAGCAGCTCCTCGAGCCTTCTGAACACCGGGGAGCTGTTTTTT
-	TRBV5-1	TRBJ1-1	-	CASSLRRGSNTEAFF	TGCGCCAGCAGCTTGCGCCGGGGATCGAACACTGAAGCTTTCTTT
TRBD1	TRBV4-1	TRBJ2-1	-	CASSQDRTGADNEQFF	TGCGCCAGCAGCCAAGATAGGACAGGGGCCGACAATGAGCAGTTCTTC
-	TRBV7-2	TRBJ2-7	-	CASSLGVIQPTYEQYF	TGTGCCAGCAGCTTAGGCGTGATACAGCCAACCTACGAGCAGTACTTC
-	TRBV5-1	TRBJ2-2	-	CASSLGLYTGELFF	TGCGCCAGCAGCTTGGGGTTGTACACCGGGGAGCTGTTTTTT
TRBD2	TRBV7-6	TRBJ2-5	-	CASSTKTSGRQETQYF	TGTGCCAGCAGCACAAAAACTAGCGGGAGGCAAGAGACCCAGTACTTC
TRBD1	TRBV7-9	TRBJ1-1	-	CASSQTGIYTEAFF	TGTGCCAGCAGCCAGACAGGGATTTACACTGAAGCTTTCTTT
TRBD1	TRBV7-8	TRBJ1-4	-	CASSHRRGTGEKLFF	TGTGCCAGCAGCCACAGGCGGGGGACAGGGGAAAAACTGTTTTTT
-	TRBV5-1	TRBJ1-2	-	CASSYNSGMGYTF	TGCGCCAGCAGCTATAACTCAGGGATGGGGTACACCTTC
-	TRBV6-4	TRBJ2-2	-	CASSASRGGGSFTGELFF	TGTGCCAGCAGTGCCTCAAGGGGAGGTGGGAGTTTCACCGGGGAGCTGTTTTTT
TRBD2	TRBV2	TRBJ2-3	-	CASSEFPSGGARDTQYF	TGTGCCAGCAGTGAATTTCCTAGCGGGGGGGCCAGGGATACGCAGTATTTT
-	TRBV5-6	TRBJ2-2	-	CASSLVENTGELFF	TGTGCCAGCAGCTTGGTGGAGAACACCGGGGAGCTGTTTTTT
TRBD2	TRBV30	TRBJ2-1	-	CAWSGDFPRASGRAGGNEQFF	TGTGCCTGGAGTGGCGACTTCCCAAGGGCTAGCGGGAGGGCCGGCGGCAATGAGCAGTTCTTC
-	TRBV4-1	TRBJ2-1	few	CASSQDPGANEQFF	TGCGCCAGCAGCCAAGACCCAGGGGCAAATGAGCAGTTCTTC
TRBD2	TRBV5-1	TRBJ2-1	-	CASSLRASGVYNEQFF	TGCGCCAGCAGCTTGAGGGCTAGCGGAGTATACAATGAGCAGTTCTTC
TRBD1	TRBV9	TRBJ2-1	few	CASSVGQTIEQFF	TGTGCCAGCAGCGTGGGACAGACAATAGAGCAGTTCTTC
-	TRBV28	TRBJ1-2	-	CASSPFVKGRGYTF	TGTGCCAGCAGCCCATTTGTAAAGGGGCGAGGCTACACCTTC
TRBD2	TRBV7-3	TRBJ2-1	-	CASSSGAGEQFF	TGTGCCAGCAGCAGCGGGGCTGGCGAGCAGTTCTTC
-	TRBV6-1	TRBJ1-6	-	CASAVNSPLHF	TGTGCCAGCGCGGTGAATTCACCCCTCCACTTT
-	TRBV29-1	TRBJ2-7	-	CSVEGGAF	TGCAGCGTTGAGGGGGGGGCCTTC
TRBD2	TRBV6-1	TRBJ2-3	-	CASSGGRRTGGSDTQYF	TGTGCCAGCAGTGGTGGGAGGAGGACGGGAGGGTCAGATACGCAGTATTTT
-	TRBV4-1	TRBJ2-2	-	CASSRRTLPNTGELFF	TGCGCCAGCAGCCGAAGAACACTCCCGAACACCGGGGAGCTGTTTTTT
-	TRBV10-3	TRBJ1-6	-	CAISDQTQNNSPLHF	TGTGCCATCAGTGACCAGACACAGAATAATTCACCCCTCCACTTT
-	TRBV7-9	TRBJ2-3	once	CASSSQGPDTQYF	TGTGCCAGCAGCTCCCAGGGGCCGGATACGCAGTATTTT
-	TRBV4-2	TRBJ2-1	-	CASSQGQGGAYNEQFF	TGTGCCAGCAGCCAAGGCCAGGGGGGAGCCTACAATGAGCAGTTCTTC
TRBD2	TRBV2	TRBJ2-7	-	CASTPSGGKGYEQYF	TGTGCCAGCACCCCCTCGGGAGGGAAAGGTTACGAGCAGTACTTC
TRBD1	TRBV5-1	TRBJ1-3	once	CASSSLGQGAPSSGNTIYF	TGCGCCAGCAGCTCCTTGGGACAGGGGGCCCCAAGCTCTGGAAACACCATATATTTT
-	TRBV5-6	TRBJ1-2	few	CASSLTERGYTF	TGTGCCAGCAGCTTGACGGAACGGGGCTACACCTTC
-	TRBV7-9	TRBJ2-6	-	CASHEPGANVLTF	TGTGCCAGTCATGAACCTGGGGCCAACGTCCTGACTTTC
-	TRBV29-1	TRBJ1-1	few	CSVEDRGTEAFF	TGCAGCGTTGAAGACAGGGGCACTGAAGCTTTCTTT
-	TRBV5-1	TRBJ1-1	few	CASSHGRRSTEAFF	TGCGCCAGCAGCCATGGACGCAGAAGTACTGAAGCTTTCTTT
TRBD2	TRBV2	TRBJ2-1	-	CASSDRTSGPSSYNEQFF	TGTGCCAGCAGTGATAGGACTAGCGGGCCTAGCTCCTACAATGAGCAGTTCTTC
-	TRBV19	TRBJ1-5	few	CASSSDRTLQPQHF	TGTGCCAGTAGTTCAGACAGAACACTCCAGCCCCAGCATTTT
-	TRBV29-1	TRBJ1-1	few	CSVVQGLTTEAFF	TGCAGCGTTGTGCAGGGGCTAACCACTGAAGCTTTCTTT
-	TRBV30	TRBJ2-7	-	CAWRGGRSHEQYF	TGTGCCTGGAGAGGAGGGAGGTCCCACGAGCAGTACTTC
TRBD1	TRBV4-2	TRBJ2-1	-	CASSQGKVGTGSYNEQFF	TGTGCCAGCAGCCAAGGGAAGGTCGGGACAGGCTCCTACAATGAGCAGTTCTTC
-	TRBV2	TRBJ2-1	-	CASRGALNEQFF	TGTGCCAGCAGGGGAGCCCTAAATGAGCAGTTCTTC
TRBD2	TRBV30	TRBJ2-5	once	CAWMREGKWETQYF	TGTGCCTGGATGCGGGAGGGCAAATGGGAGACCCAGTACTTC
TRBD2	TRBV2	TRBJ2-7	-	CASKRTSGGTNEQYF	TGTGCCAGCAAAAGGACTAGCGGGGGGACTAACGAGCAGTACTTC
-	TRBV10-2	TRBJ2-5	-	CASSEQDMETQYF	TGCGCCAGCAGTGAACAGGACATGGAGACCCAGTACTTC
-	TRBV13	TRBJ1-1	few	CASSRTAEAFF	TGTGCCAGCAGCCGGACAGCTGAAGCTTTCTTT